This section outlines one T cell receptor (beta chain) sequence together with its context. Its antigen is not identified. The data stem from a study of cytomegalovirus exposure and HLA in healthy donors. Study-wide context: Around 80 million unique TCR sequences came from HLA-typed donors in an early release.

J lost 1 base, V lost 6 bases, and 7 bases had no gene match. The CDR3 runs 15 residues. Germline CDR1 is SNHLY and CDR2 is FYNNEI. Overall study findings and caveats: TCR beta V- and J-gene trimming, according to a later analysis, was linked to a missense DCLRE1C variant. Among donors in an Asian-associated ancestry cluster, a later analysis reportedly found fewer N-insertions than the roughly 610-donor mean.

Primers included in the PCR were 60 Vbeta and 13 Jbeta primers. Produced via immunoSEQ multiplex PCR; TCRdb's table is partial and in-frame only. This table has some 130,000 clones, 81% appearing once. Sequences were obtained from PBMCs. The chain recombines TRBV2 with TRBJ2-3; 7 nucleotides align to TRBD2. This TCR was recovered from a man aged 18 to 35 in good health and CMV-seronegative. The CDR3 sequence is CASSASGVRTDTQYF. As DNA, the CDR3 is TGTGCCAGCAGCGCAAGCGGGGTCCGCACAGATACGCAGTATTTT.